These 28 T cell receptor beta chains came from one sample sequenced in a study of blood T cell repertoires in COVID-19. Sequencing was performed with immunoSEQ multiplex PCR; in TCRdb, only in-frame clones are kept and a portion is missing. Here the sample spans under 300,000 clones, 81% being singletons. Sample: peripheral blood. Receptors originate from a woman aged 55-75 years with active or convalescent COVID-19.

J is TRBJ1-2 and V is TRBV19; D not certain. Germline V gene lookup returns CDR1 LNHDA and CDR2 SQIVND (reference sequence). V dropped 1 base and J dropped 4 bases, with 13 bases sitting between them. The CDR3 runs to 15 residues. CDR3 protein: CASSIGTTRGYGYTF. DNA for the CDR3: TGTGCCAGTAGTATAGGGACTACCCGGGGCTATGGCTACACCTTC.

Comments on this clone: Different DNA sequences within this sample yield the same CDR3. CDR3: CASSQGQGNNQPQHF. Here the CDR3 DNA reads TGTGCCAGCAGCCAAGGCCAGGGCAACAATCAGCCCCAGCATTTT. The rearrangement joins TRBV7-9 to TRBJ1-5; TRBD1 might be the D (5 bases). Germline V gives CDR1 SEHNR, CDR2 FQNEAQ (reference sequence). This CDR3 is built from 15 residues. V was cut by 5 bases and J by 3 bases, with 14 bases left in between.

The chain has TRBV19 and TRBJ2-1, with 10 positions matching TRBD2. CDR1 LNHDA and CDR2 SQIVND come from the germline V gene (reference sequence). The CDR3 is 15 amino acids. Losses at the gene ends were 6 bases for V and 8 bases for J; bases not matched to a gene: 10. CDR3 region: CASSTLLAGSYEQFF. For the CDR3, the DNA is TGTGCCAGTAGCACTCTACTAGCGGGGAGCTATGAGCAGTTCTTC.

The genes are TRBV10-3 and TRBJ2-5, with TRBD1 identical over 9 bases. The V and J ends lost 4 bases and 5 bases, in that order; junction bases with no gene match: 2. CDR3 length equals 13 residues. The V gene's germline CDR1 is ENHRY and CDR2 SYGVKD. The CDR3 coding sequence is TGTGCCATCAGTGCAGGGACAGGGGAGACCCAGTACTTC. Protein sequence: CAISAGTGETQYF.

The chain recombines TRBV28 with TRBJ2-3; tentatively, D is TRBD2 (6 bases). CDR1 MDHEN and CDR2 SYDVKM come from the germline V gene. The CDR3 is made up of 13 amino acids. V lost 8 bases to trimming and J lost 2 bases, with 11 bases between them. CDR3 nucleotide sequence: TGTGCCAGCTTGGAGGGGTCCACAGATACGCAGTATTTT. Translation gives CASLEGSTDTQYF. Looking up the rest from reference TRBV28 and TRBJ2-3 gives the full variable domain: DVKVTQSSRYLVKRTGEKVFLECVQDMDHENMFWYRQDPGLGLRLIYFSYDVKMKEKGDIPEGYSVSREKKERFSLILESASTNQTSMYLCASLEGSTDTQYFGPGTRLTVL.

The chain recombines TRBV7-8 with TRBJ1-1; no firm D call. Looked up from germline, CDR1 is SGHVS and CDR2 is FQNEAQ. This CDR3 is built from 14 residues. V was cut by 5 bases and J by 1 base, with 11 bases left in between. The CDR3 spells CASSRGQQNTEAFF. DNA for the CDR3: TGTGCCAGCAGCAGAGGGCAACAGAACACTGAAGCTTTCTTT.

V usage is TRBV5-1 and J usage is TRBJ2-5, with 9 bases aligning to TRBD1. The V gene end was trimmed by 4 bases and the J gene end by 1 base; junction bases not matched to a gene: 2. The V gene's germline CDR1 is SGHRS and CDR2 YFSETQ. This CDR3 is 14 amino acids long. The CDR3 region has the DNA TGCGCCAGCAGCCGGACAGGGGCCCAAGAGACCCAGTACTTC. Protein product: CASSRTGAQETQYF.

The rearrangement links TRBV5-1 to TRBJ1-2, with 8 bases that match TRBD1. Germline-derived CDR1 and CDR2 are SGHRS and YFSETQ. V lost 1 base and J lost 8; bases outside the gene matches: 7. The CDR3 totals 14 residues. Written as DNA, the CDR3 is TGCGCCAGCAGCTTGTCCCAGGGGGCTAAAGGCTACACCTTC. This codes for CASSLSQGAKGYTF. Drawing the rest from reference TRBV5-1 and TRBJ1-2, the complete variable domain is KAGVTQTPRYLIKTRGQQVTLSCSPISGHRSVSWYQQTPGQGLQFLFEYFSETQRNKGNFPGRFSGRQFSNSRSEMNVSTLELGDSALYLCASSLSQGAKGYTFGSGTRLTVV.

This rearrangement joins TRBV5-4 to TRBJ2-7; 11 positions match TRBD2. Per the germline V gene, CDR1 is SGHNT and CDR2 is YYREEE (reference sequence). V shed 7 bases, J shed 1 base, and the junction held 7 bases outside the gene matches. The CDR3 length is 15 residues. In DNA, the CDR3 is TGTGCCAGCGGGGGGGGGACTAGCGGTTCCTACGAGCAGTACTTC. Its translation: CASGGGTSGSYEQYF. The complete variable domain, with remaining parts taken from reference TRBV5-4 and TRBJ2-7, reads ETGVTQSPTHLIKTRGQQVTLRCSSQSGHNTVSWYQQALGQGPQFIFQYYREEENGRGNFPPRFSGLQFPNYSSELNVNALELDDSALYLCASGGGTSGSYEQYFGPGTRLTVT.

The chain has TRBV5-4 and TRBJ1-1, with 7 bases lining up with TRBD1. J lost 0 bases, V lost 0 bases, and 5 bases had no gene match. The length of the CDR3 is 16 residues. Germline CDR1 and CDR2: SGHNT and YYREEE (reference sequence). The CDR3 spells CASSLGRQGVNTEAFF. As DNA, the CDR3 is TGTGCCAGCAGCTTGGGGCGACAGGGAGTGAACACTGAAGCTTTCTTT.

The chain carries TRBV19 and TRBJ1-4, with D perhaps TRBD1 (6 bases). This CDR3 comprises 14 residues. V was shortened by 6 bases and J by 6 bases, with 14 bases between the two germline ends. Germline CDR1 reads LNHDA; CDR2 reads SQIVND (reference sequence). This CDR3 is CASRVQGADEKLFF. Written as DNA, the CDR3 is TGTGCCAGTAGGGTACAGGGAGCGGATGAAAAACTGTTTTTT. The full variable domain, completed using reference TRBV19 and TRBJ1-4, is DGGITQSPKYLFRKEGQNVTLSCEQNLNHDAMYWYRQDPGQGLRLIYYSQIVNDFQKGDIAEGYSVSREKKESFPLTVTSAQKNPTAFYLCASRVQGADEKLFFGSGTQLSVL.

This chain connects TRBV9 to TRBJ2-2; 10 nucleotides line up with TRBD2. Trimming at V came to 3 bases and at J to 5 bases, leaving 10 bases not matched to a gene. This CDR3 comprises 17 residues. CDR1 and CDR2 (germline): SGDLS, YYNGEE. This chain's CDR3 is CASSGRSSGGETGELFF. CDR3 coding DNA: TGTGCCAGCAGCGGAAGATCAAGCGGGGGGGAAACCGGGGAGCTGTTTTTT.

The rearrangement links TRBV5-6 to TRBJ1-1; no clear D. Germline V lookup: CDR1 SGHDT, CDR2 YYEEEE. V was pared by 2 bases and J by 3 bases, with 17 bases between. The length of the CDR3 is 16 residues. The CDR3 region is CASSFLSGFGDTEAFF. Written as DNA, the CDR3 is TGTGCCAGCAGCTTCCTTTCGGGATTCGGGGACACTGAAGCTTTCTTT.

The count of this clone is one. This sequence joins TRBV7-2 and TRBJ1-2, with 11 bases fitting TRBD1. The ends lost 5 bases at V and 4 bases at J; junction bases unmatched: 3. The CDR3 consists of 14 residues. The V gene's germline CDR1 is SGHTA and CDR2 FQGNSA. CDR3 amino acids: CASSPGTGGYGYTF. DNA of the CDR3: TGTGCCAGCAGCCCGGGGACAGGGGGCTATGGCTACACCTTC.

Ten or more counts support this clone. The chain is built from TRBV5-6 and TRBJ2-5; a weak D match, TRBD2 (6 bases). The ends were cut back, 4 bases at V and 3 bases at J, with 16 bases in the middle. Germline V CDR1 and CDR2: SGHDT, YYEEEE. This CDR3 comprises 15 residues. Here the CDR3 DNA reads TGTGCCAGCAGCGTGCCGCGTCGGGGGAAAGAGACCCAGTACTTC. This gives the protein CASSVPRRGKETQYF. Using reference TRBV5-6 and TRBJ2-5 for the parts outside the CDR3, the full variable domain is DAGVTQSPTHLIKTRGQQVTLRCSPKSGHDTVSWYQQALGQGPQFIFQYYEEEERQRGNFPDRFSGHQFPNYSSELNVNALLLGDSALYLCASSVPRRGKETQYFGPGTRLLVL.

The chain has TRBV19 and TRBJ2-1; 13 positions agree with TRBD2. This CDR3 region has 12 residues. V gave up 7 bases and J gave up 16 bases; unmatched junction bases: 7. Germline lookup yields CDR1 LNHDA and CDR2 SQIVND (reference sequence). CDR3 protein: CASIGLAGASFF. Here the CDR3 DNA reads TGTGCCAGTATTGGACTAGCGGGGGCCAGCTTCTTC.

The chain carries TRBV9 and TRBJ2-5; TRBD2 matches at 8 bases. Germline loops: CDR1 SGDLS, CDR2 YYNGEE. The CDR3 sequence is 15 residues long. J lost 1 base, V lost 4 bases, and 6 bases had no gene match. This CDR3 is CASSPRGGAQETQYF. CDR3 nucleotides: TGTGCCAGCAGCCCCCGGGGGGGGGCCCAAGAGACCCAGTACTTC.

This clone was seen a handful of times. The rearrangement uses TRBV6-5 and TRBJ1-6, with TRBD1 identical over 7 bases. Per the germline V gene, CDR1 is MNHEY and CDR2 is SVGAGI. The J segment lost 9 bases and the V segment lost 2 bases, leaving 4 bases of the junction unmatched. This CDR3 is 14 amino acids long. CDR3 in amino acids: CASSYSEGASPLHF. As DNA, the CDR3 is TGTGCCAGCAGTTACAGCGAGGGGGCTTCACCCCTCCACTTT.

This chain joins TRBV7-9 and TRBJ1-5; D is possibly TRBD1 (5 bases). The CDR3 length is 15 residues. Germline CDR1 SEHNR, CDR2 FQNEAQ (reference sequence). V was clipped by 3 bases and J by 5 bases, with 14 bases between them. For the CDR3, the DNA is TGTGCCAGCAGCTTGAGCAGGGCCCCTCATCAGCCCCAGCATTTT. It specifies CASSLSRAPHQPQHF.

The table lists this clone with a count of one. The chain employs TRBV9 and TRBJ1-5; possible D gene TRBD1, 5 bases. CDR3 length: 15 amino acids. The V gene's germline CDR1 is SGDLS and CDR2 YYNGEE. Trimming took 2 bases from V and 11 from J, leaving 20 bases between them. The chain's CDR3 is CASSVDGHGLGTQHF. DNA for the CDR3: TGTGCCAGCAGCGTGGACGGACACGGTCTAGGGACCCAGCATTTT.

The chain has TRBV5-1 and TRBJ2-1, with D unclear. The length of the CDR3 is 13 residues. Trimming took off 2 bases at V and 6 bases at J, with 9 bases between the two ends. Germline V gene data show CDR1 as SGHRS and CDR2 as YFSETQ. The CDR3 reads CASSFGQLNEQFF. CDR3 nucleotide sequence: TGCGCCAGCAGCTTCGGTCAACTCAATGAGCAGTTCTTC.

The chain couples TRBV7-2 to TRBJ2-3; a weak D match, TRBD2 (6 bases). V gave up 4 bases and J gave up 0 bases, with 8 bases separating them. The CDR3 totals 14 residues. CDR1 is SGHTA, CDR2 FQGNSA, per germline. The CDR3 protein is CASSSGTSTDTQYF. CDR3 nucleotide sequence: TGTGCCAGCAGCTCTGGGACTAGCACAGATACGCAGTATTTT.

The chain is built from TRBV15 and TRBJ1-2; D not resolved. The germline V gene encodes CDR1 LNHNV and CDR2 YYDKDF (reference sequence). Trimming removed 4 bases at V and 2 bases at J, with 5 bases between. The CDR3 loop spans 12 amino acids. CDR3 residues: CATSNYNYGYTF. Written as DNA, the CDR3 is TGTGCCACCAGCAACTACAACTATGGCTACACCTTC.

In the case of this clone: At the DNA level, this CDR3 is encoded by other sequences in the same sample as well. The genes are TRBV18 and TRBJ2-5; 7 bases are shared with TRBD2. The V segment lost 3 bases and the J segment 2 bases; nucleotides outside the gene matches: 0. This CDR3 is built from 13 residues. Germline V gene lookup returns CDR1 KGHSH and CDR2 LQKENI. As DNA, the CDR3 is TGTGCCAGCTCACCGGGGGGGCAAGAGACCCAGTACTTC. Its protein product is CASSPGGQETQYF.

The chain couples TRBV11-2 to TRBJ1-2; TRBD1 agrees at 7 bases. The germline V gene has CDR1 SGHAT and CDR2 FQNNGV. CDR3 length: 13 residues. Germline trimming cut 4 bases from V and 2 bases from J; bases unmatched to any gene: 1. The CDR3 DNA reads as TGTGCCAGCAGCTCGGGACAGAACTATGGCTACACCTTC. This encodes CASSSGQNYGYTF.

The chain employs TRBV18 and TRBJ2-7; D not resolved. This CDR3 is 11 amino acids long. Trimming took 6 bases from V and 4 from J, leaving 7 bases between them. The germline gives CDR1 KGHSH, CDR2 LQKENI. DNA for the CDR3: TGTGCCAGCTCTTTAAATTACGAGCAGTACTTC. This encodes CASSLNYEQYF.

The chain couples TRBV5-1 to TRBJ2-1; 10 nucleotides agree with TRBD2. This CDR3 region has 15 residues. Germline CDR1 SGHRS, CDR2 YFSETQ. Trimming cost V 0 bases and J 7 bases; bases outside gene matches: 4. This CDR3 reads CASSLGLAGENEQFF. In DNA, the CDR3 is TGCGCCAGCAGCTTGGGCCTAGCGGGGGAGAATGAGCAGTTCTTC.

This clone has just a few counts. V and J are TRBV19 and TRBJ1-1; no reliable D call. The V and J ends lost 0 bases and 3 bases respectively, with 11 bases between them. Per the germline V gene, CDR1 is LNHDA and CDR2 is SQIVND (reference sequence). This CDR3 contains 15 residues. The CDR3: CASSIDRDWDTEAFF. The CDR3, as DNA: TGTGCCAGTAGTATAGACCGGGATTGGGACACTGAAGCTTTCTTT. Complete variable domain (other parts from reference TRBV19 and TRBJ1-1): DGGITQSPKYLFRKEGQNVTLSCEQNLNHDAMYWYRQDPGQGLRLIYYSQIVNDFQKGDIAEGYSVSREKKESFPLTVTSAQKNPTAFYLCASSIDRDWDTEAFFGQGTRLTVV.